The present entry profiles one T cell receptor (beta chain) with its context. This entry comes from a study of blood T cell repertoires in COVID-19. Study background: PBMCs, B-cell-depleted T cells, or T cells were the source of the cDNA or gDNA that made up the material.

The CDR3 is made up of 16 amino acids. CDR1 is SNHLY and CDR2 is FYNNEI in the germline V gene. Trimming pared 4 bases from V and 2 bases from J, leaving 12 bases between. This table comes from immunoSEQ multiplex PCR, and its TCRdb copy is limited to in-frame clones, with some not included. This table has about 180,000 clones, roughly 80% appearing once. The chain joins TRBV2 to TRBJ2-6; D may be TRBD2 (5 bases). The source of this sequence is a woman between 70 and 85 years old with COVID-19, enrolled during active disease. Sequencing was carried out using peripheral blood. Here the CDR3 reads CASSGYLRAGANVLTF. In DNA form, the CDR3 reads TGTGCCAGCAGTGGCTATTTGAGGGCTGGGGCCAACGTCCTGACTTTC. Combining the CDR3 with reference TRBV2 and TRBJ2-6 gives the whole variable domain EPEVTQTPSHQVTQMGQEVILRCVPISNHLYFYWYRQILGQKVEFLVSFYNNEISEKSEIFDDQFSVERPDGSNFTLKIRSTKLEDSAMYFCASSGYLRAGANVLTFGAGSRLTVL.